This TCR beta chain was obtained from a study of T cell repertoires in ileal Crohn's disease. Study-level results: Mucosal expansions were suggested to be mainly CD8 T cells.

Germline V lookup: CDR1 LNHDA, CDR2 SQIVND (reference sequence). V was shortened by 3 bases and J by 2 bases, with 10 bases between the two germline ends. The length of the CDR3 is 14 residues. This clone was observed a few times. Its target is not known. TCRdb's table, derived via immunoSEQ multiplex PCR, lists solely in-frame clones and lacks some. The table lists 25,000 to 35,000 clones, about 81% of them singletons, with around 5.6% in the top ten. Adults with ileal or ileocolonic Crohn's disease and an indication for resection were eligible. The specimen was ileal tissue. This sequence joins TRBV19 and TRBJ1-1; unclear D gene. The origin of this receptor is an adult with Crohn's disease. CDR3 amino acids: CASSIGGINTEAFF. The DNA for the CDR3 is TGTGCCAGTAGTATCGGCGGGATTAACACTGAAGCTTTCTTT. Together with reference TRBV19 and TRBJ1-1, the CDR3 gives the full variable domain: DGGITQSPKYLFRKEGQNVTLSCEQNLNHDAMYWYRQDPGQGLRLIYYSQIVNDFQKGDIAEGYSVSREKKESFPLTVTSAQKNPTAFYLCASSIGGINTEAFFGQGTRLTVV.